Presented here are 13 T cell receptor beta chains from one specimen sequenced in a study of CD8+ T cells in alopecia areata. Treatment of the sample: oral pan-JAK inhibitor, 5-10 mg twice daily. Extraction and reverse transcription of RNA yielded cDNA as the sequencing template. Some clones are missing from TCRdb's copy, which holds only in-frame ones; the method was immunoSEQ multiplex PCR. The table includes around 290,000 clones, about three fifths detected once. The source was CD4+ T cells sorted from blood, collected at week 24, from a patient treated with tofacitinib. The receptors originated from a human donor with alopecia areata.

This chain uses TRBV7-2 with TRBJ1-4, with D uncertain. Germline CDR1 and CDR2: SGHTA and FQGNSA. The CDR3 spans 15 residues. The germline V and J ends were trimmed by 3 bases and 5 bases, with 13 bases remaining between them. The CDR3 reads CASSFGAGPNEKLFF. CDR3 sequence (DNA): TGTGCCAGCAGCTTTGGAGCAGGCCCAAATGAAAAACTGTTTTTT.

The chain joins TRBV15 to TRBJ2-5; TRBD1 might be the D (6 bases). Trimming cost V 3 bases and J 1 base, with 18 bases left between them. Per germline, CDR1 LNHNV and CDR2 YYDKDF (reference sequence). CDR3 length: 17 residues. Here the CDR3 reads CATSRGAWQVPQETQYF. The DNA for the CDR3 is TGTGCCACCAGCAGGGGGGCTTGGCAGGTCCCCCAAGAGACCCAGTACTTC.

This clone appeared a few times. The V and J genes are TRBV7-9 and TRBJ1-1; D call uncertain. The germline V and J ends were trimmed by 3 bases and 11 bases, with 10 bases remaining between them. Germline V gives CDR1 SEHNR, CDR2 FQNEAQ (reference sequence). This CDR3 is built from 11 residues. CDR3 in amino acids: CASSFGGGAFF. The CDR3 DNA sequence: TGTGCCAGCAGCTTCGGCGGCGGGGCTTTCTTT.

This clone was seen more than once but under ten times. The rearrangement uses TRBV28 and TRBJ2-7; no reliable D call. Germline V gives CDR1 MDHEN, CDR2 SYDVKM. V was clipped by 7 bases and J by 0 bases, with 13 bases between them. The CDR3 totals 14 residues. In DNA, the CDR3 is TGTGCCAGCATCAGTGGTACAGTCTCCTACGAGCAGTACTTC. Protein sequence: CASISGTVSYEQYF. The full variable domain, with the rest looked up from reference TRBV28 and TRBJ2-7, is DVKVTQSSRYLVKRTGEKVFLECVQDMDHENMFWYRQDPGLGLRLIYFSYDVKMKEKGDIPEGYSVSREKKERFSLILESASTNQTSMYLCASISGTVSYEQYFGPGTRLTVT.

Remarks on this clone: Different DNA sequences within this sample yield the same CDR3. The chain links TRBV5-6 to TRBJ2-7; D remains ambiguous. Trimming removed 0 bases at V and 4 bases at J, with 2 bases between. This CDR3 region has 11 residues. Germline values: CDR1 SGHDT, CDR2 YYEEEE. CDR3 DNA: TGTGCCAGCAGCTTGGGTTACGAGCAGTACTTC. Residues: CASSLGYEQYF. The whole variable domain, remainder taken from reference TRBV5-6 and TRBJ2-7, is DAGVTQSPTHLIKTRGQQVTLRCSPKSGHDTVSWYQQALGQGPQFIFQYYEEEERQRGNFPDRFSGHQFPNYSSELNVNALLLGDSALYLCASSLGYEQYFGPGTRLTVT.

The J gene is TRBJ1-4, the V gene TRBV29-1; the match to TRBD1 covers 9 bases. This CDR3 spans 13 amino acids. Trimming removed 7 bases from V and 8 bases from J; junction bases left unmatched: 8. The V gene's germline CDR1 is SQVTM and CDR2 ANQGSEA. CDR3 sequence reads: CSALQGAGEKLFF. The DNA of the CDR3 is TGCAGCGCCTTACAGGGGGCAGGGGAAAAACTGTTTTTT.

The gene calls are TRBV29-1 and TRBJ2-1, with D unresolved. The CDR3 length is 12 residues. In germline, CDR1 is SQVTM, CDR2 ANQGSEA. Trimming removed 2 bases from V and 7 bases from J, with 9 bases in between. The CDR3 DNA is TGCAGCGTTGAATTCGGTATGAATGAGCAGTTCTTC. Its translation: CSVEFGMNEQFF.

The chain uses TRBV30 and TRBJ1-3; 7 positions agree with TRBD1. The CDR3 sequence is 16 residues long. With V trimmed by 2 bases and J by 0 bases, 7 bases remained unmatched. Germline-derived CDR1 and CDR2 are GTSNPN and SVGIG (reference sequence). CDR3 DNA: TGTGCCTGGAGTAGACTTGACAGGGTCTCTGGAAACACCATATATTTT. This sequence encodes CAWSRLDRVSGNTIYF.

The chain uses TRBV29-1 and TRBJ1-1, with TRBD1 matching over 8 bases. The V gene end was trimmed by 7 bases and the J gene end by 1 base; junction bases not matched to a gene: 8. The CDR3 contains 14 residues. Germline CDR1 and CDR2: SQVTM and ANQGSEA. CDR3 sequence: CSAGRQGRNTEAFF. In DNA, the CDR3 is TGCAGCGCCGGCCGACAGGGGCGGAACACTGAAGCTTTCTTT.

The V gene is TRBV4-3, the J gene TRBJ1-5; D is unresolved. The V gene's germline CDR1 is LGHNA and CDR2 YSLEER. CDR3 length equals 13 residues. Deletions cut 4 bases from V and 5 bases from J, with 9 bases between. The CDR3 region has the DNA TGCGCCAGCAGCCCCCGAAGGGATCAGCCCCAGCATTTT. Protein: CASSPRRDQPQHF.

V and J are TRBV7-8 and TRBJ1-6; 8 bases fit TRBD1. Germline CDR1 reads SGHVS; CDR2 reads FQNEAQ. V dropped 1 base and J dropped 7; count of bases not matched to a gene: 0. This CDR3 has 14 amino acids. CDR3: CASSLDRGNSPLHF. The CDR3 nucleotides are TGTGCCAGCAGCTTAGACAGGGGGAATTCACCCCTCCACTTT.

The chain joins TRBV5-1 to TRBJ2-1, with 7 bases lining up with TRBD1. V lost 3 bases and J lost 1; bases outside the gene matches: 10. Germline CDR1 is SGHRS and CDR2 is YFSETQ. The CDR3 covers 17 residues. As DNA, the CDR3 is TGCGCCAGCAGCTCCCAGCCACAGGGGCCTTCCTACAATGAGCAGTTCTTC. Protein product: CASSSQPQGPSYNEQFF.

The V and J genes are TRBV5-1 and TRBJ1-2; D gene ambiguous. The ends were cut back, 5 bases at V and 6 bases at J, with 17 bases in the middle. This CDR3 is built from 14 residues. CDR1 is SGHRS and CDR2 is YFSETQ in the germline V gene. Written as DNA, the CDR3 is TGCGCCAGCAGTCTGCGGGGAGGTGCCAATGGCTACACCTTC. This sequence encodes CASSLRGGANGYTF.